The 22 T cell receptor beta chains below all came from one sample that was sequenced in a study of T cells in Graves' hyperthyroidism and ophthalmopathy. Authors of the study amplified TCR beta CDR3 regions from RNA transcripts. Carried out on the TCR CDR3, a first-round RT-PCR used the HTBI primer set. TCRdb fed the multiplex PCR reads into MiXCR, producing one record per CDR3 protein. Here the sample spans a few hundred thousand distinct CDR3 sequences, 15% to 19% being singletons. The specimen was blood. These receptors all come from a woman aged 30 to 39 with Graves' hyperthyroidism.

At least ten counts were recorded for this clonotype. CDR3 loop: CASSQARTGGLYEQYF. CDR3 in DNA: TGTGCCAGCAGCCAAGCCCGGACAGGGGGCCTCTACGAGCAGTACTTC. V gene TRBV6-1 combines with J gene TRBJ2-7; 11 bases agree with TRBD1. V shed 6 bases, J shed 3 bases, and the junction held 10 bases outside the gene matches. The CDR3 has 16 residues. CDR1 is MNHNS and CDR2 is SASEGT in the germline V gene.

Many counts were recorded for this clonotype. The junction departs from the called germline gene at one end, perhaps through a read error. This chain links TRBV6-2 or TRBV6-3 with TRBJ2-1; 7 positions agree with TRBD2. This CDR3 contains 15 residues. Germline V lookup: CDR1 MNHEY, CDR2 SVGEGT. Here the CDR3 reads CASKAVGGSFNEQFF. CDR3 coding DNA: TGTGCCAGCAAGGCGGTCGGGGGGTCCTTCAATGAGCAGTTCTTC.

In this sample, this clonotype turned up a few times. The genes are TRBV20-1 and TRBJ1-6; 10 bases agree with TRBD1. This CDR3 region has 15 residues. V lost 6 bases to trimming and J lost 9 bases; unmatched junction nucleotides: 11. CDR1 and CDR2 (germline): DFQATT, SNEGSKA (reference sequence). CDR3 DNA: TGCAGTGCCGAGCTTATGGACAGGGGGGCTTCACCCCTCCACTTT. Its translation: CSAELMDRGASPLHF.

In its sample, this clonotype was seen many times. This rearrangement joins TRBV28 to TRBJ1-5; 7 nucleotides match TRBD1. With V trimmed by 2 bases and J by 6 bases, 7 bases remained unmatched. CDR3 size: 15 residues. CDR1 is MDHEN, CDR2 SYDVKM, per germline. This CDR3 is CASSLGQGVTQPQHF. CDR3 in DNA: TGTGCCAGCAGTTTAGGGCAGGGGGTCACTCAGCCCCAGCATTTT.

This clonotype occurred many times. The chain carries TRBV20-1 and TRBJ2-7; 12 bases map to TRBD2. Germline values: CDR1 DFQATT, CDR2 SNEGSKA (reference sequence). V lost 5 bases and J lost 4; bases outside the gene matches: 0. This CDR3 spans 12 amino acids. The CDR3 DNA sequence: TGCAGTGCTGGACTAGCGGGGTACGAGCAGTACTTC. Amino acid sequence: CSAGLAGYEQYF.

There are many counts of this clonotype. This rearrangement joins TRBV2 to TRBJ1-2, with TRBD1 matching 7 bases. This CDR3 has 13 amino acids. The germline V gene has CDR1 SNHLY and CDR2 FYNNEI. V was pared by 3 bases and J by 5 bases, with 3 bases of the junction left unmatched. CDR3 loop: CASSEDRRYGYTF. CDR3 DNA: TGTGCCAGCAGTGAGGACAGGCGATATGGCTACACCTTC.

This chain uses TRBV9 with TRBJ2-4, with D possibly matching TRBD2 (5 bases). CDR1 and CDR2 from the germline V gene are SGDLS and YYNGEE. With 0 bases removed from V and 12 bases from J, the gap between germline ends came to 13 bases. The CDR3 is made up of 13 amino acids. CDR3 in amino acids: CASSVAAASPQYF. CDR3 in DNA: TGTGCCAGCAGCGTAGCCGCGGCTAGCCCTCAGTACTTC.

V usage is TRBV28 and J usage is TRBJ2-1; 11 positions agree with TRBD2. The CDR3 consists of 16 residues. Germline loops: CDR1 MDHEN, CDR2 SYDVKM. The trim removed 3 bases at V and 6 bases at J, leaving 7 bases unmatched. The CDR3 nucleotides read TGTGCCAGCAGTTTTAAACTAGCGGGAGTAGGCAATGAGCAGTTCTTC. This codes for CASSFKLAGVGNEQFF.

This clonotype was recorded many times. The gene calls are TRBV3-1 and TRBJ1-1; D is ambiguous. The CDR3 is 14 residues long. Germline CDR1 LGHDT, CDR2 YNNKEL (reference sequence). Trimming pared 1 base from V and 6 bases from J, leaving 12 bases between. Written as DNA, the CDR3 is TGTGCCAGCAGCCAAGGGCCACCAACAGCTGAAGCTTTCTTT. Its translation: CASSQGPPTAEAFF.

This clonotype showed up just a few times. The V gene is TRBV6-5, the J gene TRBJ1-2; D uncertain. The germline V gene encodes CDR1 MNHEY and CDR2 SVGAGI. The ends were cut back, 2 bases at V and 4 bases at J, with 8 bases in the middle. This CDR3 contains 13 residues. CDR3 amino acids: CASSYRLFYGYTF. Written as DNA, the CDR3 is TGTGCCAGCAGTTACCGCCTTTTCTATGGCTACACCTTC.

V usage is TRBV14 and J usage is TRBJ1-1; the D gene is possibly TRBD1 (5 bases). The V and J ends lost 1 base and 1 base respectively, with 10 bases between them. This CDR3 region has 15 residues. Germline CDR1 SGHDN, CDR2 FVKESK. The CDR3 is CASSQGGHTNTEAFF. The CDR3 nucleotides are TGTGCCAGCAGCCAAGGAGGACACACGAACACTGAAGCTTTCTTT.

This clonotype was recorded at least ten times. The V gene is TRBV20-1, the J gene TRBJ1-2, with a tentative D call TRBD1 (5 bases). The CDR3 covers 12 residues. Trimming took 8 bases from V and 5 from J, leaving 15 bases between them. CDR1 is DFQATT, CDR2 SNEGSKA, per germline (reference sequence). CDR3: CSIPGRAYGYTF. CDR3 coding DNA: TGCAGTATCCCGGGACGGGCATATGGCTACACCTTC.

The chain employs TRBV12-5 and TRBJ2-1, with TRBD2 identical over 9 bases. Trimming cost V 6 bases and J 4 bases; bases outside gene matches: 4. This CDR3 contains 14 residues. The germline gives CDR1 LGHNT, CDR2 FRNRAP. The CDR3 DNA follows: TGTGCTAGTGGAGGTAGCGGGAGATACAATGAGCAGTTCTTC. It translates to CASGGSGRYNEQFF.

In this sample, this clonotype turned up a few times. The V and J genes are TRBV10-3 and TRBJ1-4, with TRBD1 identical over 10 bases. This CDR3 has 16 amino acids. Germline V gene data show CDR1 as ENHRY and CDR2 as SYGVKD. Germline trimming cut 2 bases from V and 5 bases from J; bases unmatched to any gene: 5. CDR3 in amino acids: CAISETPGQGNEKLFF. CDR3 sequence (DNA): TGTGCCATCAGTGAGACCCCGGGACAGGGGAATGAAAAACTGTTTTTT.

This clonotype has a count of ten or more. V is TRBV20-1 and J is TRBJ2-3, with D perhaps assigned TRBD1 or TRBD2 (5 bases each). Trimming left V 5 bases short and J 6 bases short, with 18 bases between. The CDR3 loop spans 14 amino acids. CDR1 and CDR2 (germline): DFQATT, SNEGSKA (reference sequence). CDR3: CSAPSLGPEDTQYF. DNA of the CDR3: TGCAGTGCTCCCAGCCTGGGACCGGAGGATACGCAGTATTTT.

This clonotype was seen many times. The genes are TRBV3-1 and TRBJ2-1; D is undetermined. V was cut by 0 bases and J by 4 bases, with 10 bases left in between. The CDR3 is 15 amino acids. CDR1 is LGHDT and CDR2 is YNNKEL in the germline V gene (reference sequence). CDR3 coding DNA: TGTGCCAGCAGCCAAGAGACGTTTGGTTACAATGAGCAGTTCTTC. It yields the protein CASSQETFGYNEQFF.

This chain joins TRBV19 and TRBJ2-2; 12 nucleotides line up with TRBD1. From germline, CDR1 is LNHDA and CDR2 SQIVND (reference sequence). CDR3 length equals 16 residues. The V gene end was trimmed by 7 bases and the J gene end by 8 bases; junction bases not matched to a gene: 11. CDR3 amino acids: CASTAAGQGAPGELFF. The CDR3 DNA follows: TGTGCCAGTACCGCCGCGGGACAGGGGGCGCCTGGGGAGCTGTTTTTT. The full variable domain, with the rest looked up from reference TRBV19 and TRBJ2-2, is DGGITQSPKYLFRKEGQNVTLSCEQNLNHDAMYWYRQDPGQGLRLIYYSQIVNDFQKGDIAEGYSVSREKKESFPLTVTSAQKNPTAFYLCASTAAGQGAPGELFFGEGSRLTVL.

The chain uses TRBV6-1 and TRBJ2-5; 9 bases match TRBD2. The J segment lost 5 bases and the V segment lost 7 bases, leaving 5 bases of the junction unmatched. The CDR3 consists of 13 residues. CDR1 and CDR2 (germline): MNHNS, SASEGT. The CDR3 bases are TGTGCCAGCATCAGAGCGGGAGGCGAGACCCAGTACTTC. Its translation: CASIRAGGETQYF.

J is TRBJ2-1 and V is TRBV6-4; 11 positions match TRBD2. CDR1 and CDR2 from the germline V gene are MRHNA and SNTAGT. Trimming took 7 bases from V and 8 from J; bases not matched to a gene: 22. This CDR3 region has 19 residues. In DNA form, the CDR3 reads TGTGCCAGCACTATCCCCCCCCCCCTTAGCGGGAGGGCCGAGGATGAGCAGTTCTTC. It is translated as CASTIPPPLSGRAEDEQFF.

Turning to this clonotype: A much larger clone sits a single nucleotide away, making a read error possible. The rearrangement uses TRBV12-3 or TRBV12-4 and TRBJ1-2; D is perhaps TRBD1 (6 bases). The CDR3 length is 14 residues. In DNA form, the CDR3 reads TGTACCAGCAGCCCCGGACAGAAACTCTATGGCTACACCTTC. This sequence encodes CTSSPGQKLYGYTF.

In this sample, this clonotype turned up many times. This sequence joins TRBV5-1 and TRBJ1-6; D possibly corresponds to TRBD1 (6 bases). The V and J ends lost 0 bases and 10 bases respectively, with 11 bases between them. From germline, CDR1 is SGHRS and CDR2 YFSETQ. The CDR3 totals 14 residues. CDR3 sequence (DNA): TGCGCCAGCAGCTTGGCAGGGGTCGAGTCACCCCTCCACTTT. It specifies CASSLAGVESPLHF.

This clonotype was detected ten times or more. The CDR3 reads CSAAQGALDTEAFF. The CDR3 DNA follows: TGCAGTGCGGCGCAGGGGGCTTTAGATACTGAAGCTTTCTTT. This chain connects TRBV20-1 to TRBJ1-1; 8 bases map to TRBD1. CDR3 length equals 14 residues. Trimming took 6 bases from V and 5 from J; bases not matched to a gene: 11. Germline V gene sequence: CDR1 DFQATT, CDR2 SNEGSKA (reference sequence).